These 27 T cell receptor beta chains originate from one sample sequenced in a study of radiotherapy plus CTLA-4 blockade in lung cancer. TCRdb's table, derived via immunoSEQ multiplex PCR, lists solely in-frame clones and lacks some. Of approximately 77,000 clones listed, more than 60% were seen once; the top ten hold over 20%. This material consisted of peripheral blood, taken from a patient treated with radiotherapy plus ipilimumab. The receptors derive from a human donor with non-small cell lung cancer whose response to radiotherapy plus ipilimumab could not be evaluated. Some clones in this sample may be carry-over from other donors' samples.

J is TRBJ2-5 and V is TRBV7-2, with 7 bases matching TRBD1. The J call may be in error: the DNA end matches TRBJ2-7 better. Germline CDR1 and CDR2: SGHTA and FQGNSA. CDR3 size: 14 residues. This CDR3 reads CASSDRVYTYEQYF. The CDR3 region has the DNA TGTGCCAGCAGCGACAGGGTGTACACCTACGAGCAGTACTTC.

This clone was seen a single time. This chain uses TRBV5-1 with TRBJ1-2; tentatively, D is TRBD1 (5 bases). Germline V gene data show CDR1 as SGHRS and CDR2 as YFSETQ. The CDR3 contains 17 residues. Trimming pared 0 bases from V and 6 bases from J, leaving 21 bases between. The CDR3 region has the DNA TGCGCCAGCAGCTTGGGCCAGGGCCAGGTCGGGTCTGATGGCTACACCTTC. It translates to CASSLGQGQVGSDGYTF.

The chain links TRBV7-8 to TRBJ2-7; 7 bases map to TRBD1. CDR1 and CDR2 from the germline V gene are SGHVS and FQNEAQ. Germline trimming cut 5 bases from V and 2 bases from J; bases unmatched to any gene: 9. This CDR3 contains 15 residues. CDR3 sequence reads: CASSTRQGSTYEQYF. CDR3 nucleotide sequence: TGTGCCAGCAGCACGCGACAGGGATCCACCTACGAGCAGTACTTC.

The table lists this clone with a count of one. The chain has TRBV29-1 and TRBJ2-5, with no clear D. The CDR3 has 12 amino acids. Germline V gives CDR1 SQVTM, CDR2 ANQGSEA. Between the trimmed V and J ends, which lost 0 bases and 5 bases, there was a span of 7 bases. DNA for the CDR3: TGCAGCGTTGAAGACCCCCTGGAGACCCAGTACTTC. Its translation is CSVEDPLETQYF.

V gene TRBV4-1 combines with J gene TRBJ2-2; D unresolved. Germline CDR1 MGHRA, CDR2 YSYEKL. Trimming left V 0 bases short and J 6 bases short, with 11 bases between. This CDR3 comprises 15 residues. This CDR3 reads CASSQDRTYPGELFF. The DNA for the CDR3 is TGCGCCAGCAGCCAAGATAGAACCTACCCCGGGGAGCTGTTTTTT.

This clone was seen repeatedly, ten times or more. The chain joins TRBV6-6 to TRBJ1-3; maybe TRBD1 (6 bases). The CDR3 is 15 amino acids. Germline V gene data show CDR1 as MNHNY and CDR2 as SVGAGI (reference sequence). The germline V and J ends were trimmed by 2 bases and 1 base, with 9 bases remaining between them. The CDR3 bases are TGTGCCAGCAGTTACACAGGGTCATCTGGAAACACCATATATTTT. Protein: CASSYTGSSGNTIYF.

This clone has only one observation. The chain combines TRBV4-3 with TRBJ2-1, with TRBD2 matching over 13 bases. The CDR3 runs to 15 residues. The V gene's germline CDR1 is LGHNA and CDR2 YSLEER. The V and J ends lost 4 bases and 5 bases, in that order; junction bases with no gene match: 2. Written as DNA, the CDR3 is TGCGCCAGCAGCCGTGGACTAGCGGGGGACAATGAGCAGTTCTTC. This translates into CASSRGLAGDNEQFF.

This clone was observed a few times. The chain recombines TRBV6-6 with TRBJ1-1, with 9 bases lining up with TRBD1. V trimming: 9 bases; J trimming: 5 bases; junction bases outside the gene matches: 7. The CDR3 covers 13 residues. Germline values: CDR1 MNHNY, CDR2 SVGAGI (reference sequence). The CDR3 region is CASYWTGVTEAFF. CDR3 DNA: TGTGCCAGTTACTGGACAGGGGTGACTGAAGCTTTCTTT.

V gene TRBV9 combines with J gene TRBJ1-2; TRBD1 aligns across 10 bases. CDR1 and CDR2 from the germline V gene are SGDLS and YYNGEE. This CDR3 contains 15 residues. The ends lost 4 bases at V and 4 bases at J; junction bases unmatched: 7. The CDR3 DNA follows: TGTGCCAGCAGCCCAGGGACAGGGGTACCCTATGGCTACACCTTC. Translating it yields CASSPGTGVPYGYTF.

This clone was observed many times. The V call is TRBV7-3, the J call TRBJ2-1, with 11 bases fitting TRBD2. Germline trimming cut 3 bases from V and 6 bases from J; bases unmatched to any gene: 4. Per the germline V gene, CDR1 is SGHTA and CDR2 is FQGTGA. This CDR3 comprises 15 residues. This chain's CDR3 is CASSFLAGGRNEQFF. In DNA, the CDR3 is TGTGCCAGCAGCTTCTTAGCGGGGGGGCGCAATGAGCAGTTCTTC.

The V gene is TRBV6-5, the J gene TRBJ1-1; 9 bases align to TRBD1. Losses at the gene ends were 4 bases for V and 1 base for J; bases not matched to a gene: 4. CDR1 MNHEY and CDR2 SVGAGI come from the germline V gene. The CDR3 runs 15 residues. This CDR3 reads CASSLTGGGNTEAFF. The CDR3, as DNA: TGTGCCAGCAGTTTAACAGGGGGCGGGAACACTGAAGCTTTCTTT.

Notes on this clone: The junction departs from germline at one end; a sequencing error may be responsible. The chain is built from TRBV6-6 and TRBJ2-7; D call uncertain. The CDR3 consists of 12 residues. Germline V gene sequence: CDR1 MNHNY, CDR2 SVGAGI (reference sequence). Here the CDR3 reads CASSTILYGQYF. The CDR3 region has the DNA TGTGCCAGTTCCACTATTCTCTACGGGCAGTACTTC.

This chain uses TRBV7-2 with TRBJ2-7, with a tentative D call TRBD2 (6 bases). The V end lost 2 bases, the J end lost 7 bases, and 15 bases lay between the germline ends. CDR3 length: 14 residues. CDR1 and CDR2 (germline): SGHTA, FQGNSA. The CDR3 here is CASSLNTGTPEQYF. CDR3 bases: TGTGCCAGCAGCTTAAACACCGGGACTCCAGAGCAGTACTTC.

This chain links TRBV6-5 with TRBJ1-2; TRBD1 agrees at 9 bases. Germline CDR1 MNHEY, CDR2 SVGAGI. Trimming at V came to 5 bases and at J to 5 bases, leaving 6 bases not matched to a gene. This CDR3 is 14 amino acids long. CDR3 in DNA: TGTGCCAGCAGTACAGGGGGCGCCGATTATGGCTACACCTTC. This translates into CASSTGGADYGYTF.

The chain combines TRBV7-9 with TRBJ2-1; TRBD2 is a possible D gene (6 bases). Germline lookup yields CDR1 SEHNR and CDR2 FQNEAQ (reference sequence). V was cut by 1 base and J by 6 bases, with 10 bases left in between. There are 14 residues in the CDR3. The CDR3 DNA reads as TGTGCCAGCAGCTTAGACTGGGAGGCCAATGAGCAGTTCTTC. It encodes CASSLDWEANEQFF.

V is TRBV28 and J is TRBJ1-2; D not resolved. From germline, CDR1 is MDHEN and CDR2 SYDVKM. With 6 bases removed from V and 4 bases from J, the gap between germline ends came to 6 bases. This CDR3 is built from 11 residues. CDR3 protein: CASRAGYGYTF. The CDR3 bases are TGTGCCAGCAGGGCAGGCTATGGCTACACCTTC.

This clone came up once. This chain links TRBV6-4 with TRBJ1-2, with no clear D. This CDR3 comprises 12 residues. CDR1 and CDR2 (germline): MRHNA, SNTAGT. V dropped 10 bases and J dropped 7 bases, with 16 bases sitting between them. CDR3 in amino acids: CATKEGSGGYTF. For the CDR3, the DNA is TGTGCCACCAAGGAGGGTTCAGGTGGCTACACCTTC.

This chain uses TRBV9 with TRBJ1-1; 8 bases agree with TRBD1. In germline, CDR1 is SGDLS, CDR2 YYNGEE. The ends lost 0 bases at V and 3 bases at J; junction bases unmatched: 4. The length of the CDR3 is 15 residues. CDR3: CASSVAGGGYTEAFF. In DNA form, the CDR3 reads TGTGCCAGCAGCGTAGCAGGGGGCGGGTACACTGAAGCTTTCTTT. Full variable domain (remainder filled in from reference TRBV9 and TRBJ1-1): DSGVTQTPKHLITATGQRVTLRCSPRSGDLSVYWYQQSLDQGLQFLIQYYNGEERAKGNILERFSAQQFPDLHSELNLSSLELGDSALYFCASSVAGGGYTEAFFGQGTRLTVV.

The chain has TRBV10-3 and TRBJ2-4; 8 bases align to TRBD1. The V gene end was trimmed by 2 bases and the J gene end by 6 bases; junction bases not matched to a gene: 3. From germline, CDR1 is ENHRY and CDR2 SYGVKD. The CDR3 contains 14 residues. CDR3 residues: CAISEDRGVNIQYF. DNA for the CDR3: TGTGCCATCAGTGAGGACAGGGGAGTAAACATTCAGTACTTC.

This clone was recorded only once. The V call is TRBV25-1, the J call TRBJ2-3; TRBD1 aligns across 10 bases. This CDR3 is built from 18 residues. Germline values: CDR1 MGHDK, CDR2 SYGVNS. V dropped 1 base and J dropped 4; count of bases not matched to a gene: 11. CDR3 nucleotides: TGTGCCAGCAGTGAATCAGAGACAGGGGGCTCATATGCAGATACGCAGTATTTT. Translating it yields CASSESETGGSYADTQYF.

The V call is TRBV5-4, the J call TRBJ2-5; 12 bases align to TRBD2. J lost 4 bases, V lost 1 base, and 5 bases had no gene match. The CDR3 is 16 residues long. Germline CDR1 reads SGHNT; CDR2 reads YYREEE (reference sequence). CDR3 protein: CASSLNLAGGRETQYF. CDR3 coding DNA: TGTGCCAGCAGCTTGAATCTAGCGGGGGGGAGAGAGACCCAGTACTTC.

DNA of the CDR3: TGCGCCAGCAGCCCCGTCGGCAGGGGTGGGACCTACGAGCAGTACTTC. Translating it yields CASSPVGRGGTYEQYF. The V gene is TRBV5-1, the J gene TRBJ2-7, with D perhaps TRBD1 (6 bases). Germline loops: CDR1 SGHRS, CDR2 YFSETQ. V was trimmed by 4 bases and J by 2 bases, leaving 19 bases between them. This CDR3 region has 16 residues.

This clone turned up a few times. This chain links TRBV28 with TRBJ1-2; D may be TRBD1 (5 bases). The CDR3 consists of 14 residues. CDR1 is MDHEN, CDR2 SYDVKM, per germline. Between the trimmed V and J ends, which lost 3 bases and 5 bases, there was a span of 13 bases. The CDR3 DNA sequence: TGTGCCAGCAGTTTCCTTAGGGGTTGGTATGGCTACACCTTC. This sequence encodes CASSFLRGWYGYTF.

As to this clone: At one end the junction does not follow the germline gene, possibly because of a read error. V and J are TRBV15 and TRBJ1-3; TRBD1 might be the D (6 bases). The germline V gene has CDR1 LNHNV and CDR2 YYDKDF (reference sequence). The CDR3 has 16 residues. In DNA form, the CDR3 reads TGTGCCACCAGCAGAGCCCCAGGGACAACTGGAAGCACCATATATTTT. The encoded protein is CATSRAPGTTGSTIYF.

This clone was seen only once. CDR3 bases: TGTGCCAGCAGCTTAGAGTATCGGCGGGGGCCCCGGGACACAGATACGCAGTATTTT. It translates to CASSLEYRRGPRDTDTQYF. V usage is TRBV7-6 and J usage is TRBJ2-3; the D gene is possibly TRBD2 (7 bases). Trimming pared 1 base from V and 2 bases from J, leaving 22 bases between. Germline CDR1 SGHVS, CDR2 FNYEAQ. The CDR3 contains 19 residues.

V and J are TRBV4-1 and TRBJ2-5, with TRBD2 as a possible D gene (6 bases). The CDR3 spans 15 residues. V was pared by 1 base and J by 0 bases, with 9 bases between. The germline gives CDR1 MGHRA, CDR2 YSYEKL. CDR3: CASSQGWGDQETQYF. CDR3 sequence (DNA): TGCGCCAGCAGCCAAGGTTGGGGGGACCAAGAGACCCAGTACTTC.

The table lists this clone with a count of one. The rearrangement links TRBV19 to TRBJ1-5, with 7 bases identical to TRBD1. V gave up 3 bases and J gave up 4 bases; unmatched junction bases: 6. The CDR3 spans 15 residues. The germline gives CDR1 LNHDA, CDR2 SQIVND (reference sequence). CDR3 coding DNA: TGTGCCAGTAGTATTGCCCGACAGGGTAATCAGCCCCAGCATTTT. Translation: CASSIARQGNQPQHF.